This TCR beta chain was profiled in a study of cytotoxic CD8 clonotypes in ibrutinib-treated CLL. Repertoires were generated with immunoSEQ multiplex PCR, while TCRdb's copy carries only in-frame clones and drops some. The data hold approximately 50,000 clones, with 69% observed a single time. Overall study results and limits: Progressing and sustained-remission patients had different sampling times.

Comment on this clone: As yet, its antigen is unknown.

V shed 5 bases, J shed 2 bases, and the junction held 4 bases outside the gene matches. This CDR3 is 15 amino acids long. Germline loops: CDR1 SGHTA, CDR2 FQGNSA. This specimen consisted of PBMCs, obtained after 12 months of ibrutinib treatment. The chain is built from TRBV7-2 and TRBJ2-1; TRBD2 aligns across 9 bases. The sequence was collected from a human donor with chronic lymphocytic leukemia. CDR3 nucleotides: TGTGCCAGCAGCACCCGCGGGGGGGCCTACAATGAGCAGTTCTTC. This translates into CASSTRGGAYNEQFF.